This T cell receptor beta chain was captured in a study of T cells in Graves' hyperthyroidism and ophthalmopathy. Study findings and constraints: Researchers found most expanded thyroid clonotypes above 0.001 in blood as well. Before onset, by a median of approximately 5.9 months, the model predicted ophthalmopathy.

The sample holds many counts of this clonotype. Its cognate antigen is unknown. Germline V gene lookup returns CDR1 DFQATT and CDR2 SNEGSKA (reference sequence). V lost 6 bases to trimming and J lost 8 bases, with 13 bases between them. This CDR3 region has 11 residues. Regions amplified from RNA transcripts were the TCR beta CDR3 regions. The TCR CDR3 was amplified in a first-round RT-PCR using the HTBI primer set. Using its own MiXCR run on the multiplex PCR reads, TCRdb lists one record per CDR3 protein. Here the sample spans hundreds of thousands of distinct CDR3 sequences, roughly an eighth being singletons. Those patients with uncontrolled infection, other autoimmune disease, pregnancy or lactation were excluded.

The chain employs TRBV20-1 and TRBJ1-1, with D uncertain. Sequenced input: blood. This receptor was identified in a man aged 50-60 years with Graves' ophthalmopathy. CDR3 coding DNA: TGCAGTGCGCAAAGACACTCGGAAGCTTTCTTT. This codes for CSAQRHSEAFF.